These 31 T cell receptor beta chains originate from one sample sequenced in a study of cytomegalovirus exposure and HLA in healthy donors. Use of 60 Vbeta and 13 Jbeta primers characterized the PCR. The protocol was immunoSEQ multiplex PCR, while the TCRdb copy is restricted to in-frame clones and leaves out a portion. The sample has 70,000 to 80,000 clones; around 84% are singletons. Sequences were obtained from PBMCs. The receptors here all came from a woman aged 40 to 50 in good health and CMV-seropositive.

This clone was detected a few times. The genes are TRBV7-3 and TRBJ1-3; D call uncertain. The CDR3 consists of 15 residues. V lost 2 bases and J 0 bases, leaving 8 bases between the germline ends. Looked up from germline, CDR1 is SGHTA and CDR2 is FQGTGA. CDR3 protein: CASSLPVTSGNTIYF. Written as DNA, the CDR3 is TGTGCCAGCAGCTTACCGGTTACCTCTGGAAACACCATATATTTT.

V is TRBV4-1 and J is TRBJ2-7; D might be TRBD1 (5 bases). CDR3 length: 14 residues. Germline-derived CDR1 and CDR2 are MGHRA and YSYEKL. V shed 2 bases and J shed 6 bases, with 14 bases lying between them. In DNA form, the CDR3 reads TGCGCCAGCAGCCAACTGACCAGGGTTTCCGAGCAGTACTTC. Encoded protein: CASSQLTRVSEQYF.

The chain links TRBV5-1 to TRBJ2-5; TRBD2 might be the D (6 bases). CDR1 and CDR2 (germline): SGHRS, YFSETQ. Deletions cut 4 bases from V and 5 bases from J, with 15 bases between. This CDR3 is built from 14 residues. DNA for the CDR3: TGCGCCAGCAGCCCGCTGCCCGGGAGCGAGACCCAGTACTTC. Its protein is CASSPLPGSETQYF. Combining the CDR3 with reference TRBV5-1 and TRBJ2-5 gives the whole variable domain KAGVTQTPRYLIKTRGQQVTLSCSPISGHRSVSWYQQTPGQGLQFLFEYFSETQRNKGNFPGRFSGRQFSNSRSEMNVSTLELGDSALYLCASSPLPGSETQYFGPGTRLLVL.

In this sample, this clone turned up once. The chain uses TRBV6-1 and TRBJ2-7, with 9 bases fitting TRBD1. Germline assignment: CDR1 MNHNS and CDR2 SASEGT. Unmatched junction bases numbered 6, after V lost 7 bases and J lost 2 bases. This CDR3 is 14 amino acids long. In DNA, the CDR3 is TGTGCCAGCAAGTTTGGGACAGGGACCTACGAGCAGTACTTC. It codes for CASKFGTGTYEQYF.

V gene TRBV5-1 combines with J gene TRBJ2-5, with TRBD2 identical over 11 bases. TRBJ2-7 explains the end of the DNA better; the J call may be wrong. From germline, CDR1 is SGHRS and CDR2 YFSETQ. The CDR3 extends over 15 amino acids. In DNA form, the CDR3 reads TGCGCCAGCAGCCCTAGCGGGGGGAGCTCCTACGAGCAGTACTTC. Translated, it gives CASSPSGGSSYEQYF.

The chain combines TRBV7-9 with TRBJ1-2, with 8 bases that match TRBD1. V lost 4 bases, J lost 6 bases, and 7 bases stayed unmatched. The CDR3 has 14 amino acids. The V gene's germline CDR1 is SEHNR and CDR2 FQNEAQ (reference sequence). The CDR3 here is CASSYSDREDGYTF. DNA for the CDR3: TGTGCCAGCAGCTACTCGGACAGGGAAGATGGCTACACCTTC.

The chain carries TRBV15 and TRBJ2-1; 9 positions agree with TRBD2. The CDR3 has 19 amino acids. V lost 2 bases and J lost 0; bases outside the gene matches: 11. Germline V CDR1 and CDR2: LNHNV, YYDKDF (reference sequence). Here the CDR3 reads CATSRLTGTSRSSYNEQFF. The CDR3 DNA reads TGTGCCACCAGCAGACTAACCGGGACTAGCCGGAGCTCCTACAATGAGCAGTTCTTC.

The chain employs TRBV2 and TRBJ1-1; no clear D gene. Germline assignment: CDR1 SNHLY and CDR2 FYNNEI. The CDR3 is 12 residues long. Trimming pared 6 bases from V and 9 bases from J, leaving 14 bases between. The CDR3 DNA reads TGTGCCAGCAGCCGGTCGTCGTTTCAAGCTTTCTTT. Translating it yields CASSRSSFQAFF.

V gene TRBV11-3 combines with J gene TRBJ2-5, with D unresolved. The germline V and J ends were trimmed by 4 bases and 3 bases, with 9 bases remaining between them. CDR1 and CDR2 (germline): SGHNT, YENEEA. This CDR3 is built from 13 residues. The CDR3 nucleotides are TGTGCCAGCAGCTCACAGTTGGAAGAGACCCAGTACTTC. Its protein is CASSSQLEETQYF.

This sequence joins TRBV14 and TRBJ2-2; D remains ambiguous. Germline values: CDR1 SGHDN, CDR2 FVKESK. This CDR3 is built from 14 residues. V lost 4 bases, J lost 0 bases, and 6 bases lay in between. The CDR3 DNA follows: TGTGCCAGCAGCCGTTATCCGAACACCGGGGAGCTGTTTTTT. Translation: CASSRYPNTGELFF.

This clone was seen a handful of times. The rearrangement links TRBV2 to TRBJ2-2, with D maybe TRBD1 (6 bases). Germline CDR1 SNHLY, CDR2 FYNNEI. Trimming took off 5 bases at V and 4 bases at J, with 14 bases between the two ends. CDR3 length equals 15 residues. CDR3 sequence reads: CASSTTGPSTGELFF. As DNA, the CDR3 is TGTGCCAGCAGTACGACAGGACCCAGCACCGGGGAGCTGTTTTTT.

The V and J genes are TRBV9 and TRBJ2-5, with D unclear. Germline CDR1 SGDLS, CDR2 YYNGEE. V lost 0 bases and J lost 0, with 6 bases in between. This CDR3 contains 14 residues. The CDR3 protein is CASSVGNYQETQYF. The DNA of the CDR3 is TGTGCCAGCAGCGTAGGTAACTACCAAGAGACCCAGTACTTC. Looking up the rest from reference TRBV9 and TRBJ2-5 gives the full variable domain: DSGVTQTPKHLITATGQRVTLRCSPRSGDLSVYWYQQSLDQGLQFLIQYYNGEERAKGNILERFSAQQFPDLHSELNLSSLELGDSALYFCASSVGNYQETQYFGPGTRLLVL.

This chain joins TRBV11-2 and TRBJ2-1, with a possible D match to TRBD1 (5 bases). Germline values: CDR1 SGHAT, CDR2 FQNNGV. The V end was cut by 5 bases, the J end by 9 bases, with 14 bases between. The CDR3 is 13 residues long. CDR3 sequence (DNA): TGTGCCAGCAGCGGTGGTGGGGCGGTTGAGCAGTTCTTC. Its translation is CASSGGGAVEQFF.

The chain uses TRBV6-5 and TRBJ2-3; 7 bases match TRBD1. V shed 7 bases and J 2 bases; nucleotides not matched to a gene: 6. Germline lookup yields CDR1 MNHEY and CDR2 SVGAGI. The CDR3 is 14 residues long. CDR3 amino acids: CASTYRGPTDTQYF. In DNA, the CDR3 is TGTGCCAGCACCTACAGGGGCCCCACAGATACGCAGTATTTT.

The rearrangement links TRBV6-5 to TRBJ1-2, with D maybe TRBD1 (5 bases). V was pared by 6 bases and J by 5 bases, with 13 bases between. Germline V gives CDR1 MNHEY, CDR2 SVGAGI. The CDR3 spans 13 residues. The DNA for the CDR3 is TGTGCCAGCAGCTTAGACAGCTTATATGGCTACACCTTC. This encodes CASSLDSLYGYTF.

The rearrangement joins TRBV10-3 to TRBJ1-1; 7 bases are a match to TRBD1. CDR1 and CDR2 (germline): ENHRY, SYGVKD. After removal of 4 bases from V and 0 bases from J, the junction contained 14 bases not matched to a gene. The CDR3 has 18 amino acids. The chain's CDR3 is CAISGSTVPGQVNTEAFF. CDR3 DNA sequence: TGTGCCATCAGTGGTTCTACCGTCCCCGGACAGGTGAACACTGAAGCTTTCTTT.

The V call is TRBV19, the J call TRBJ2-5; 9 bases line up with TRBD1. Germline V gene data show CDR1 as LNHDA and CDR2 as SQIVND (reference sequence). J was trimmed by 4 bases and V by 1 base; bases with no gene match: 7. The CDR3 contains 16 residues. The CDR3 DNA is TGTGCCAGTAGTATAGGACAGGGGGTGGAGGGAGAGACCCAGTACTTC. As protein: CASSIGQGVEGETQYF.

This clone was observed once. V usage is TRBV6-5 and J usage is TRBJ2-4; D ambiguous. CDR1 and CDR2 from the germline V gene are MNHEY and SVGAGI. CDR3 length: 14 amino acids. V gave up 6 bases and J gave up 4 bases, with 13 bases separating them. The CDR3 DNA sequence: TGTGCCAGCAGCCAATACTCCGGGAAAAACATTCAGTACTTC. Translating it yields CASSQYSGKNIQYF.

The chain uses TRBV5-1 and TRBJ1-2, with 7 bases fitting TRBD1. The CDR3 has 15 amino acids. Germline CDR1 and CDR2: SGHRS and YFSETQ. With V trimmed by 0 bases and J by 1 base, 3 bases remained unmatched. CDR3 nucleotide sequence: TGCGCCAGCAGCTTGGGGGACAGAGATAACTATGGCTACACCTTC. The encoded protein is CASSLGDRDNYGYTF.

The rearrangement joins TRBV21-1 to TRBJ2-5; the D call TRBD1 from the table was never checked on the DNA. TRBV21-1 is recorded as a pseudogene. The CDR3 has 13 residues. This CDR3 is CASSKASQETQYF. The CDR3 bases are TGTGCCAGCAGCAAGGCCTCTCAAGAGACCCAGTACTTC.

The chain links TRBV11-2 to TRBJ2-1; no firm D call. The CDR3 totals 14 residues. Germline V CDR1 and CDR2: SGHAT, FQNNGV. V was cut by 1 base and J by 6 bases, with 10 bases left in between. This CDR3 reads CASSLVARVNEQFF. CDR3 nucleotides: TGTGCCAGCAGCTTAGTAGCTAGAGTCAATGAGCAGTTCTTC. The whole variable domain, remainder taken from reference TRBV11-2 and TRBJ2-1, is EAGVAQSPRYKIIEKRQSVAFWCNPISGHATLYWYQQILGQGPKLLIQFQNNGVVDDSQLPKDRFSAERLKGVDSTLKIQPAKLEDSAVYLCASSLVARVNEQFFGPGTRLTVL.

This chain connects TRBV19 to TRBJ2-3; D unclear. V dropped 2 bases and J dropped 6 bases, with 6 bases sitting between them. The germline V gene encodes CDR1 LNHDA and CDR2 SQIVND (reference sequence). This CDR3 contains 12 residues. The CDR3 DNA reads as TGTGCCAGTAGTATAAACGGGGATACGCAGTATTTT. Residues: CASSINGDTQYF.

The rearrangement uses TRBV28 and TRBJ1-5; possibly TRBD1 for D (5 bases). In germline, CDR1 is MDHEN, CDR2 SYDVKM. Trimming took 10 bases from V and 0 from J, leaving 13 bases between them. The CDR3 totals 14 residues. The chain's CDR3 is CATMGPYSNQPQHF. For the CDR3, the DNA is TGTGCCACCATGGGGCCTTATAGCAATCAGCCCCAGCATTTT.

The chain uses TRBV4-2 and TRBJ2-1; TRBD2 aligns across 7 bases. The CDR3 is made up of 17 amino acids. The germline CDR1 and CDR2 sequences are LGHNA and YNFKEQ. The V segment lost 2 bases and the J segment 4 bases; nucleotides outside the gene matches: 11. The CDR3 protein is CASSQKLGAGNYNEQFF. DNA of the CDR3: TGTGCCAGCAGCCAAAAACTGGGAGCGGGAAATTACAATGAGCAGTTCTTC.

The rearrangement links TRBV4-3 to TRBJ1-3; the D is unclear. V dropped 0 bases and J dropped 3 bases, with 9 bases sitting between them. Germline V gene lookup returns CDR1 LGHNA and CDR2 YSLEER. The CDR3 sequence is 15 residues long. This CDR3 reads CASSQDRQDGNTIYF. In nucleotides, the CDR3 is TGCGCCAGCAGCCAAGATCGGCAGGATGGAAACACCATATATTTT.

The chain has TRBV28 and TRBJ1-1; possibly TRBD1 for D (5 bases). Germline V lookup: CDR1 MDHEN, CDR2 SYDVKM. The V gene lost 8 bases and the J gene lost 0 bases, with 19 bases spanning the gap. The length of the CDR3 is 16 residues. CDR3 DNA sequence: TGTGCCAGCCCGCCTTCGTCGACAGCCTTGAACACTGAAGCTTTCTTT. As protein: CASPPSSTALNTEAFF. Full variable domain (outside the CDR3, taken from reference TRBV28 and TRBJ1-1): DVKVTQSSRYLVKRTGEKVFLECVQDMDHENMFWYRQDPGLGLRLIYFSYDVKMKEKGDIPEGYSVSREKKERFSLILESASTNQTSMYLCASPPSSTALNTEAFFGQGTRLTVV.

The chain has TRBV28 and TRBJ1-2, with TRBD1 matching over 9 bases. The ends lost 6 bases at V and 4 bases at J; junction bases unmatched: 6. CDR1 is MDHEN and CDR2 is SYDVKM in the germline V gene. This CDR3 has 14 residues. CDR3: CASRLTGGVYGYTF. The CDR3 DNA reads TGTGCCAGCAGGTTAACAGGGGGCGTCTATGGCTACACCTTC.

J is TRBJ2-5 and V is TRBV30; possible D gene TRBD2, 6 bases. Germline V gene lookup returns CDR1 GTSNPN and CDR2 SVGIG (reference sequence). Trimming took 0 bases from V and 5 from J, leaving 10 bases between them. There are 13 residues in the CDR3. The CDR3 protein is CAWSVRAGETQYF. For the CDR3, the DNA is TGTGCCTGGAGTGTACGGGCGGGGGAGACCCAGTACTTC.

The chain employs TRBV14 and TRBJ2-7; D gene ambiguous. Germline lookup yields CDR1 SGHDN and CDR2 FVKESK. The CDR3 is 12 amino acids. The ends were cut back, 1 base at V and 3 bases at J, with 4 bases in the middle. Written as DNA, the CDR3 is TGTGCCAGCAGCCAAGTAGTCTACGAGCAGTACTTC. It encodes CASSQVVYEQYF.

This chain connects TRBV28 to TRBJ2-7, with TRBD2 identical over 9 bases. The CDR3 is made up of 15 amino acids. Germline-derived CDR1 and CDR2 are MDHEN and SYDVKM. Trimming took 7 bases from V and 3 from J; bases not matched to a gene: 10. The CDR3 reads CASTPTGLADYEQYF. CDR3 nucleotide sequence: TGTGCCAGCACACCCACGGGACTAGCAGACTACGAGCAGTACTTC.

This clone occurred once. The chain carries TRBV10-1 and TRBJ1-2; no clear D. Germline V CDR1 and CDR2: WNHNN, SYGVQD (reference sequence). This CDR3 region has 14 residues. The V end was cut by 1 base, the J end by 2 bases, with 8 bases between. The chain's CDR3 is CASSECGQNYGYTF. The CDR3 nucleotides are TGCGCCAGCAGTGAGTGTGGGCAGAACTATGGCTACACCTTC.